These T cell receptor beta chains were read from a single sample in a study of blood T cell repertoires in COVID-19. Produced via immunoSEQ multiplex PCR; TCRdb's table is partial and in-frame only. This table holds some 150,000 clones, 85% to 90% found once. The sequencing input was peripheral blood. The source is a woman of 80 years or more with acute or convalescent COVID-19. CDR3s include the opening cysteine and the closing phenylalanine or tryptophan. A D gene is named only where the DNA matches it firmly. Size is stated for part of the rows, as once, few or many counts, or as a class when the clone is expanded.

j_call v_call clone_size d_call cdr3_nt cdr3_aa
TRBJ1-6 TRBV6-6 NA NA TGTGCCAGCAGAGTGGAGGGAACCTATAATTCACCCCTCCACTTT CASRVEGTYNSPLHF
TRBJ2-7 TRBV4-1 NA TRBD1 TGCGCCAGCAGCCAAAACAGGGACAGGGGGGACGGGGAGCAGTACTTC CASSQNRDRGDGEQYF
TRBJ2-2 TRBV5-1 NA NA TGCGCCAGCAGCTTGACGGCCGCGGACACCGGGGAGCTGTTTTTT CASSLTAADTGELFF
TRBJ1-2 TRBV29-1 NA NA TGCAGCGTTGATGGCGGACAGTGGTTCCCATCGTTGGGCTACACCTTC CSVDGGQWFPSLGYTF
TRBJ2-7 TRBV7-3 once NA TGTGCCAGCAGCTTATATCCTGTGGGCGGGGCCCAGGCCTACGAGCAGTACTTC CASSLYPVGGAQAYEQYF
TRBJ1-6 TRBV29-1 NA TRBD1 TGCAGTGTGAGGGACAGCAATTCACCCCTCCACTTT CSVRDSNSPLHF
TRBJ2-7 TRBV12-3/TRBV12-4 NA TRBD1 TGTGCCAGCAGTCCACGACAGGGTCACGAGCAGTACTTC CASSPRQGHEQYF
TRBJ1-3 TRBV5-1 NA NA TGCGCCAGCAGCTTCGCTGGAAACACCATATATTTT CASSFAGNTIYF
TRBJ1-5 TRBV5-5 NA NA TGTGCCAGCAGCTCGTCGTGGGCGGGCATAGGCCAGCCCCAGCATTTT CASSSSWAGIGQPQHF
TRBJ2-5 TRBV30 NA TRBD2 TGTGCCTGGTGCATGGGGGGGAGGGCTCGTGAGACCCAGTACTTC CAWCMGGRARETQYF
TRBJ2-5 TRBV3-1/TRBV3-2 few TRBD2 TGTGCCAGCAGCCAAGGGTCGACTAGCGGGGGGCAAGAGACCCAGTACTTC CASSQGSTSGGQETQYF
TRBJ2-7 TRBV7-9 NA NA TGTGCCAGCAGCTTTTTAGGCGGCTCCTACGAGCAGTACTTC CASSFLGGSYEQYF
TRBJ1-2 TRBV27 NA TRBD1 TGTGCCAGCACCAGACAGGGAGGATTTTCCGGGCTGTCGAGCTACACCTTC CASTRQGGFSGLSSYTF
TRBJ1-1 TRBV28 NA TRBD1 TGTGCCAGCAAACCGGGACAGGACGAAAAAGAAGCTTTCTTT CASKPGQDEKEAFF
TRBJ2-3 TRBV11-3 NA NA TGTGCCAGCAGCGACAGGAGTAGCACAGATACGCAGTATTTT CASSDRSSTDTQYF
TRBJ1-2 TRBV12-3/TRBV12-4 NA TRBD1 TGTGCCAGCAGTTTTCGACAGGGGGGAGGCTACACCTTC CASSFRQGGGYTF
TRBJ1-3 TRBV7-9 NA NA TGTGCCAGCAGCTTAGGGTGGCAGGGGACGGCCAGAAACACCATATATTTT CASSLGWQGTARNTIYF
TRBJ1-1 TRBV6-5 NA NA TGTGCCAGCAGTTACTCGACTATGGACGGGAACACTGAAGCTTTCTTT CASSYSTMDGNTEAFF
TRBJ1-5 TRBV2 NA TRBD1 TGTGCCAGCAGTCGGGACAGGGGGAGGAATCAGCCCCAGCATTTT CASSRDRGRNQPQHF
TRBJ2-5 TRBV5-1 NA NA TGCGCCAGCAGCCCGGGGGAGGTACGGCAAGAGACCCAGTACTTC CASSPGEVRQETQYF
TRBJ2-7 TRBV29-1 once TRBD2 TGCAGCGTCCTCGGACTAGCGGGGGGGCCCGAGCAGTACTTC CSVLGLAGGPEQYF
TRBJ1-5 TRBV6-5 NA TRBD1 TGTGCCAGCAGCCCCCGGACAGGGGATCAGCCCCAGCATTTT CASSPRTGDQPQHF